This entry is about one T cell receptor (beta chain). CDR3 length equals 15 residues. Germline V lookup: CDR1 SGHAT, CDR2 FQDESV (reference sequence). Trimming took 1 base from V and 5 from J, leaving 14 bases between them. This sample was taken from a study of blood T cell repertoires in COVID-19. Clones were read by immunoSEQ multiplex PCR, and TCRdb kept only the in-frame ones, dropping some. The table records over 200,000 clones, over 70% of them present only once. The V and J genes are TRBV11-1 and TRBJ1-1; tentatively, D is TRBD1 (5 bases). The TCR sequence derives from a woman under 40 who had been exposed to COVID-19. Sequencing input: PBMCs or T cells enriched from blood (not recorded which). The CDR3 reads CASSLDRWGVTEAFF. The DNA for the CDR3 is TGTGCCAGCAGCTTAGATCGATGGGGGGTTACTGAAGCTTTCTTT.